The source of this T cell receptor (beta chain) is a study of shared clonotypes between healthy human individuals. Study conclusions and caveats: Four donors held roughly 5% of naive CD4 clonotypes in common.

About this clone itself: The target antigen is unknown.

Generated by immunoSEQ multiplex PCR, the TCRdb table keeps only in-frame clones and is missing some. In the table there are approximately 1,500,000 clones, 95% to 99% of which are singletons. V shed 5 bases and J shed 7 bases, with 14 bases lying between them. This CDR3 is 14 amino acids long. In germline, CDR1 is SGHTA, CDR2 FQGTGA. The TCR was taken from a man aged 30-40 years in good health. The genes are TRBV7-3 and TRBJ2-2, with D unresolved. Sequencing was carried out using naive CD4+ T cells sorted from blood. Subset: CD45RA+ positively selected. The CDR3 DNA sequence: TGTGCCAGCAGCCCCTCGGCCGGGCTCGGGGAGCTGTTTTTT. Encoded protein: CASSPSAGLGELFF. Looking up the rest from reference TRBV7-3 and TRBJ2-2 gives the full variable domain: GAGVSQTPSNKVTEKGKYVELRCDPISGHTALYWYRQSLGQGPEFLIYFQGTGAADDSGLPNDRFFAVRPEGSVSTLKIQRTERGDSAVYLCASSPSAGLGELFFGEGSRLTVL.